This T cell receptor beta chain was obtained from a study of blood T cell repertoires in COVID-19. Whole-study context: Sites across the United States, Italy and Spain contributed samples from acute and convalescent COVID-19.

There are 15 residues in the CDR3. Germline lookup yields CDR1 MNHEY and CDR2 SMNVEV (reference sequence). Deletions cut 5 bases from V and 6 bases from J, with 14 bases between. TCRdb's table, derived via immunoSEQ multiplex PCR, lists solely in-frame clones and lacks some. The sample carries around 430,000 clones, about 87% recorded once. Enrollees, about 18 to 95 years old, lived in approximately 25 US areas. Specimen: PBMCs or T cells enriched from blood (not recorded which). This clonotype was obtained from a woman between 45 and 65 years old who had recovered from COVID-19. This chain joins TRBV27 and TRBJ1-6, with D possibly matching TRBD1 (5 bases). CDR3 amino acids: CASSPEGVRNSPLHF. CDR3 sequence (DNA): TGTGCCAGCAGTCCTGAAGGGGTTCGTAATTCACCCCTCCACTTT.